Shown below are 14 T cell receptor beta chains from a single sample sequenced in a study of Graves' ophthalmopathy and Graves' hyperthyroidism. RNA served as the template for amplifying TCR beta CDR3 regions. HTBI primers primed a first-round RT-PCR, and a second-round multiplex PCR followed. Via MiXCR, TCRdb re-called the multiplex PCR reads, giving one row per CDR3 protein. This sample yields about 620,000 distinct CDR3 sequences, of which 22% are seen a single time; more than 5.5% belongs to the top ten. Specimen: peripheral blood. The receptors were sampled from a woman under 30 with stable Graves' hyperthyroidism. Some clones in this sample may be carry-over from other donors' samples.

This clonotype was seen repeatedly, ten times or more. The CDR3 DNA sequence: TGCAGTGCTAGTAAGGCGGCGCCCTACGAGCAGTACTTC. Its translation: CSASKAAPYEQYF. The chain joins TRBV20-1 to TRBJ2-7, with D unclear. Germline CDR1 and CDR2: DFQATT and SNEGSKA (reference sequence). The CDR3 consists of 13 residues. V was pared by 3 bases and J by 2 bases, with 11 bases between.

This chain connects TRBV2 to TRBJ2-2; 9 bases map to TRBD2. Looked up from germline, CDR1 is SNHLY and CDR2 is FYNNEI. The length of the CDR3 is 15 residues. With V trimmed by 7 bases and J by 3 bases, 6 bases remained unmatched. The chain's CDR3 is CASTGAGGDTGELFF. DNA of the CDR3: TGTGCCAGCACTGGTGCGGGAGGGGACACCGGGGAGCTGTTTTTT. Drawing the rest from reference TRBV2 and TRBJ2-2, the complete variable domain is EPEVTQTPSHQVTQMGQEVILRCVPISNHLYFYWYRQILGQKVEFLVSFYNNEISEKSEIFDDQFSVERPDGSNFTLKIRSTKLEDSAMYFCASTGAGGDTGELFFGEGSRLTVL.

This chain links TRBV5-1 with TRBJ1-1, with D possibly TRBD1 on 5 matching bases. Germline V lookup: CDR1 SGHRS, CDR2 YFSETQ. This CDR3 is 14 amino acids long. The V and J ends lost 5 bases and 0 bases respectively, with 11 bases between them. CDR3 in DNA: TGCGCCAGCAGGGAGGGACCGTTGAACACTGAAGCTTTCTTT. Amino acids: CASREGPLNTEAFF.

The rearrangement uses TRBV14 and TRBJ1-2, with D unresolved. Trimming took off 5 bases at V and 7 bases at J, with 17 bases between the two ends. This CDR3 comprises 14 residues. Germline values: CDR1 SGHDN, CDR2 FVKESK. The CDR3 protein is CASSAWTGEVGYTF. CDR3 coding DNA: TGTGCCAGCAGCGCGTGGACCGGTGAGGTTGGCTACACCTTC.

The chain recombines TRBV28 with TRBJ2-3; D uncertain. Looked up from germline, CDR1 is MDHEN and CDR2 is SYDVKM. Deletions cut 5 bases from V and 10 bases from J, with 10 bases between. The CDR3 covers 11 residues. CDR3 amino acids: CASSMDEAQYF. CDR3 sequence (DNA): TGTGCCAGCAGTATGGATGAAGCGCAGTATTTT.

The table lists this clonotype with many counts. Here the CDR3 reads CASSYSRQGKAQGYTF. For the CDR3, the DNA is TGTGCCAGCAGTTACTCCAGGCAGGGGAAGGCTCAAGGCTACACCTTC. The chain carries TRBV6-5 and TRBJ1-2; a weak D match, TRBD1 (6 bases). Germline V gene data show CDR1 as MNHEY and CDR2 as SVGAGI. The CDR3 loop spans 16 amino acids. Trimming cost V 0 bases and J 8 bases, with 19 bases left between them.

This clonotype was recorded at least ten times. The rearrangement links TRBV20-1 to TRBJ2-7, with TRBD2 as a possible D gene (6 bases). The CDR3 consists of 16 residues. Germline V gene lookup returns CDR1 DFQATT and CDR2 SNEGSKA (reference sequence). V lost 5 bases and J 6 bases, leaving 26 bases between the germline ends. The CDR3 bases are TGCAGTGCTCCCTCCTCAACCGGAGGGCTTACGGGCGAGCAGTACTTC. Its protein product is CSAPSSTGGLTGEQYF.

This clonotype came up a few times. This CDR3 is CGYKTPGTGGSQPQHF. As DNA, the CDR3 is TGTGGCTACAAAACACCCGGGACAGGGGGAAGTCAGCCCCAGCATTTT. V is TRBV30 and J is TRBJ1-5; 11 bases are a match to TRBD1. Germline V gene data show CDR1 as GTSNPN and CDR2 as SVGIG (reference sequence). The CDR3 sequence is 16 residues long.

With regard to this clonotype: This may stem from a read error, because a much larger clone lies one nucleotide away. CDR3 nucleotide sequence: TGCAGTGCCAGGGGACGAAATGATTCACCCCTCCACTTT. This encodes CSARGRNDSPLHF. This chain uses TRBV20-1 with TRBJ1-6; a weak D match, TRBD1 (6 bases). V was cut by 6 bases and J by 8 bases, with 14 bases left in between. The CDR3 consists of 13 residues. Germline V gene sequence: CDR1 DFQATT, CDR2 SNEGSKA (reference sequence).

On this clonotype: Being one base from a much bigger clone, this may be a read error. The CDR3 reads CASSSGGSMNTEAFF. CDR3 DNA: TGTGCCAGCAGCTCCGGAGGCAGCATGAACACTGAAGCTTTCTTT. The rearrangement joins TRBV7-2 to TRBJ1-1; D unclear. V was shortened by 4 bases and J by 0 bases, with 12 bases between the two germline ends. The CDR3 length is 15 residues. Germline values: CDR1 SGHTA, CDR2 FQGNSA.

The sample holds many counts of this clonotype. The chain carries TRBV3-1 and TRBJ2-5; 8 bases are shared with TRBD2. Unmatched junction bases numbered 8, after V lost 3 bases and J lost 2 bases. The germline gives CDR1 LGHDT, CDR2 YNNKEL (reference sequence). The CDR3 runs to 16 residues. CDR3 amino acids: CASSQGRGGIQETQYF. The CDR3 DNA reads TGTGCCAGCAGCCAGGGACGGGGGGGCATTCAAGAGACCCAGTACTTC.

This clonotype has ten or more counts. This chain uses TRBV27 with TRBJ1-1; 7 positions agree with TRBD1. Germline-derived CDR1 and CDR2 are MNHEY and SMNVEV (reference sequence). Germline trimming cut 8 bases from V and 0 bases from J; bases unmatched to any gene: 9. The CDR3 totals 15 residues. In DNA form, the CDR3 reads TGTGCCAGCGGAAACTACAGGGGCCTGAACACTGAAGCTTTCTTT. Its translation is CASGNYRGLNTEAFF.

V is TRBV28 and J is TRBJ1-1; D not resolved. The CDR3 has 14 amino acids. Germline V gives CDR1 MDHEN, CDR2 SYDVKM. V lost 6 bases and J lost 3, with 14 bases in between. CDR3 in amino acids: CASRPPGIYTEAFF. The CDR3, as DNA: TGTGCCAGCAGACCACCCGGGATATACACTGAAGCTTTCTTT.

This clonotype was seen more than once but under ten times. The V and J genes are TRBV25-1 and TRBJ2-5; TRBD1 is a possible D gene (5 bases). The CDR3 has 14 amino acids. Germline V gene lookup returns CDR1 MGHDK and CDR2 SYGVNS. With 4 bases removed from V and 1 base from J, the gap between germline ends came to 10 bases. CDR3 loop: CASSGIGVQETQYF. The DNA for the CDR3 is TGTGCCAGCAGTGGCATAGGGGTCCAAGAGACCCAGTACTTC.